This paragraph reports one T cell receptor (beta chain). These data are taken from a study of blood T cell repertoires in COVID-19. About the research overall: Both acute and convalescent COVID-19 samples were obtained from the United States, Italy and Spain.

Germline V CDR1 and CDR2: MDHEN, SYDVKM. The V and J ends lost 10 bases and 2 bases respectively, with 10 bases between them. The CDR3 runs to 12 residues. The authors' processing: Quantification of nucleated cells was approximated via reference gene primer amplification. The protocol was immunoSEQ multiplex PCR, while the TCRdb copy is restricted to in-frame clones and leaves out a portion. From that table come the V and J calls and clone size; the DNA was used to work out D and trimming. This sample has approximately 280,000 clones, with around nine tenths found just once. A Seattle source enrolled patients during active infection and followed them longitudinally.

This sequence originates from a woman in her twenties or thirties with COVID-19, enrolled during active disease. Sequencing was performed on peripheral blood. This chain links TRBV28 with TRBJ2-3; D gene ambiguous. The DNA of the CDR3 is TGTGCCACCGCAGGCTACACAGATACGCAGTATTTT. Its protein product is CATAGYTDTQYF.